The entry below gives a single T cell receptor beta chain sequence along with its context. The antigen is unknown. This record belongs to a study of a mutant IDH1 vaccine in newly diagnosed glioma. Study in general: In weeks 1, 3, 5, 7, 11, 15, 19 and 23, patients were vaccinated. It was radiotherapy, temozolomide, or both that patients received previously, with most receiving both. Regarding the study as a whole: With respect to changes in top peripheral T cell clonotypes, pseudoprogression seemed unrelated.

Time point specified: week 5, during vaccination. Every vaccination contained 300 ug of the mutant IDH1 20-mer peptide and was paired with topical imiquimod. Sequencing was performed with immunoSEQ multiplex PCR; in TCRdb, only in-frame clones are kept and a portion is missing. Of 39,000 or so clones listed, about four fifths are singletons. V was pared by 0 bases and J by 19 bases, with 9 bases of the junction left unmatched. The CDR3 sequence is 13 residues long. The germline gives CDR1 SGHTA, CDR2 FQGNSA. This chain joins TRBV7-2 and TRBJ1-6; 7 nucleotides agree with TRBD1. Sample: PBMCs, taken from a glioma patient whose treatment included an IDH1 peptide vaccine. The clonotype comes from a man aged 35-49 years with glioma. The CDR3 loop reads CASSLAGTALPHF. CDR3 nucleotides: TGTGCCAGCAGCTTAGCCGGGACAGCATTACCTCACTTT.